This T cell receptor beta chain comes out of a study of monozygotic twins with inflammatory bowel disease. Notes on this clonotype: The antigen remains unidentified.

There were eight separate reactions per sample in which cDNA was made. Template switching introduced UMIs that contain a 6-nucleotide sample barcode. TCRdb reprocessed the 5' RACE reads and stores each CDR3 protein as one record, lacking DNA. The sample has about 160,000 distinct CDR3 sequences, and its top ten clones hold 2.8%. Study-level results: Evidence failed to back one strong IBD-linked signal or clonotype. Different T cell subtypes could not be distinguished.

The source of this sequence is a human donor with ulcerative colitis or Crohn's disease, or a healthy co-twin of an affected twin (not recorded which). The sample comprised blood.

The CDR3 region is CASSQQRGVQEQYF. The V gene is TRBV14, the J gene TRBJ2-7; absent DNA, TCRdb's TRBD2 call cannot be checked. The germline V gene has CDR1 SGHDN and CDR2 FVKESK. This CDR3 contains 14 residues.